These 32 T cell receptor beta chains came from one sample sequenced in a study of identifying expanded T cells in peripheral blood. TCRdb keeps only in-frame clones here, not all; method: immunoSEQ multiplex PCR. Found here are approximately 130,000 clones, 84% of them singletons; the top ten hold approximately 3%. Sequencing was carried out using blood. The receptors stem from a person aged 18 to 70 in good health.

This chain connects TRBV7-9 to TRBJ2-5; perhaps TRBD1 as D (5 bases). The V gene's germline CDR1 is SEHNR and CDR2 FQNEAQ (reference sequence). V dropped 5 bases and J dropped 3 bases, with 16 bases sitting between them. CDR3 size: 15 residues. CDR3 nucleotide sequence: TGTGCCAGCAGCCGCCTTGCAGGGTGGGAAGAGACCCAGTACTTC. It specifies CASSRLAGWEETQYF.

V is TRBV19 and J is TRBJ1-1, with D unresolved. The germline gives CDR1 LNHDA, CDR2 SQIVND (reference sequence). Trimming left V 4 bases short and J 1 base short, with 7 bases between. The length of the CDR3 is 13 residues. The CDR3 region is CASSNWTNTEAFF. The CDR3, as DNA: TGTGCCAGTAGTAACTGGACGAACACTGAAGCTTTCTTT.

The chain carries TRBV27 and TRBJ2-2; tentative D call: TRBD1 (6 bases). This CDR3 contains 18 residues. Germline lookup yields CDR1 MNHEY and CDR2 SMNVEV (reference sequence). Trimming took 3 bases from V and 3 from J, leaving 20 bases between them. The CDR3 is CASSFIFRGGTHTGELFF. CDR3 nucleotides: TGTGCCAGCAGTTTTATTTTCAGGGGCGGTACACACACCGGGGAGCTGTTTTTT.

J is TRBJ2-5 and V is TRBV7-2; D is unresolved. Germline V gene data show CDR1 as SGHTA and CDR2 as FQGNSA. V was cut by 5 bases and J by 2 bases, with 9 bases left in between. CDR3 length equals 13 residues. The CDR3 DNA sequence: TGTGCCAGCAGCGCCACACCTCAAGAGACCCAGTACTTC. Translated, it gives CASSATPQETQYF.

V usage is TRBV19 and J usage is TRBJ1-4; 8 nucleotides line up with TRBD1. V was clipped by 5 bases and J by 7 bases; unmatched bases: 9. The CDR3 is made up of 15 amino acids. Per the germline V gene, CDR1 is LNHDA and CDR2 is SQIVND (reference sequence). CDR3 amino acids: CASSDRGFPSEKLFF. The CDR3 DNA follows: TGTGCCAGTAGTGACAGGGGTTTTCCCTCTGAAAAACTGTTTTTT.

The gene calls are TRBV5-8 and TRBJ1-1; D possibly corresponds to TRBD1 (6 bases). V gave up 2 bases and J gave up 4 bases, with 12 bases separating them. The length of the CDR3 is 14 residues. Germline lookup yields CDR1 SGHTS and CDR2 YDEGEE. The CDR3 coding sequence is TGTGCCAGCAGCTTTGTCAGGGGTGGCACTGAAGCTTTCTTT. It translates to CASSFVRGGTEAFF. Looking up the rest from reference TRBV5-8 and TRBJ1-1 gives the full variable domain: EAGVTQSPTHLIKTRGQQATLRCSPISGHTSVYWYQQALGLGLQFLLWYDEGEERNRGNFPPRFSGRQFPNYSSELNVNALELEDSALYLCASSFVRGGTEAFFGQGTRLTVV.

V usage is TRBV7-9 and J usage is TRBJ1-6, with TRBD1 matching over 7 bases. The V and J ends lost 1 base and 13 bases, in that order; junction bases with no gene match: 4. CDR1 and CDR2 from the germline V gene are SEHNR and FQNEAQ (reference sequence). The CDR3 totals 13 residues. CDR3 in amino acids: CASSLEGGRPLHF. The CDR3 DNA reads TGTGCCAGCAGCTTAGAAGGGGGCCGGCCCCTCCACTTT.

The chain carries TRBV6-5 and TRBJ2-2; tentatively, D is TRBD1 (6 bases). V lost 6 bases and J lost 6, with 8 bases in between. CDR1 and CDR2 from the germline V gene are MNHEY and SVGAGI. The CDR3 covers 12 residues. The CDR3 is CASSRTAGELFF. For the CDR3, the DNA is TGTGCCAGCAGCCGGACAGCCGGGGAGCTGTTTTTT.

The chain couples TRBV7-8 to TRBJ2-7; D remains unclear. This CDR3 has 13 residues. Germline CDR1 reads SGHVS; CDR2 reads FQNEAQ. V was cut by 3 bases and J by 2 bases, with 8 bases left in between. CDR3 region: CASSFHSTYEQYF. The DNA of the CDR3 is TGTGCCAGCAGCTTCCACTCCACCTACGAGCAGTACTTC.

The genes are TRBV6-6 and TRBJ1-1; 10 nucleotides agree with TRBD1. The CDR3 runs 15 residues. V was clipped by 8 bases and J by 5 bases; unmatched bases: 11. The germline V gene has CDR1 MNHNY and CDR2 SVGAGI (reference sequence). This CDR3 is CASLTSDRGGTEAFF. The CDR3 DNA follows: TGTGCCAGCCTCACCTCGGACAGGGGGGGAACTGAAGCTTTCTTT.

The gene calls are TRBV9 and TRBJ2-7, with D possibly being TRBD1 or TRBD2 (5 bases each). Trimming removed 0 bases at V and 0 bases at J, with 7 bases between. This CDR3 region has 14 residues. Germline lookup yields CDR1 SGDLS and CDR2 YYNGEE. The CDR3 reads CASSVGDPSYEQYF. The CDR3 coding sequence is TGTGCCAGCAGCGTAGGGGACCCCTCCTACGAGCAGTACTTC.

The chain has TRBV7-2 and TRBJ2-7; maybe TRBD1 (6 bases). The germline V gene has CDR1 SGHTA and CDR2 FQGNSA. CDR3 size: 13 residues. The ends were cut back, 1 base at V and 12 bases at J, with 16 bases in the middle. Written as DNA, the CDR3 is TGTGCCAGCAGCTTAGTAACAGGGAGAGAGTCGTACTTC. Translated: CASSLVTGRESYF.

The chain has TRBV11-2 and TRBJ2-1; possible D gene TRBD2, 5 bases. Deletions cut 1 base from V and 3 bases from J, with 10 bases between. Germline V lookup: CDR1 SGHAT, CDR2 FQNNGV. The CDR3 runs 15 residues. CDR3 in DNA: TGTGCCAGCAGCTTAGGCCCGAGGGACTACAATGAGCAGTTCTTC. Its translation: CASSLGPRDYNEQFF.

This chain links TRBV7-9 with TRBJ1-2; D not certain. From germline, CDR1 is SEHNR and CDR2 FQNEAQ (reference sequence). The CDR3 runs 12 residues. V was shortened by 3 bases and J by 5 bases, with 7 bases between the two germline ends. In nucleotides, the CDR3 is TGTGCCAGCAGCTTGACTGATTATGGCTACACCTTC. Translated, it gives CASSLTDYGYTF.

The chain combines TRBV5-1 with TRBJ2-7; D may be TRBD1 (6 bases). The CDR3 consists of 14 residues. Trimming cost V 4 bases and J 1 base, with 12 bases left between them. Germline values: CDR1 SGHRS, CDR2 YFSETQ. The DNA for the CDR3 is TGCGCCAGCAGCGGCGCAGGGGATTCCTACGAGCAGTACTTC. Translated: CASSGAGDSYEQYF.

The V and J genes are TRBV11-3 and TRBJ2-7, with a tentative D call TRBD2 (5 bases). The CDR3 covers 14 residues. Looked up from germline, CDR1 is SGHNT and CDR2 is YENEEA. Trimming cost V 1 base and J 2 bases, with 9 bases left between them. CDR3 sequence reads: CASSLVPGTYEQYF. DNA of the CDR3: TGTGCCAGCAGCTTAGTTCCGGGGACCTACGAGCAGTACTTC. Together with reference TRBV11-3 and TRBJ2-7, the CDR3 gives the full variable domain: EAGVVQSPRYKIIEKKQPVAFWCNPISGHNTLYWYLQNLGQGPELLIRYENEEAVDDSQLPKDRFSAERLKGVDSTLKIQPAELGDSAVYLCASSLVPGTYEQYFGPGTRLTVT.

This clone turned up a few times. This chain connects TRBV11-2 to TRBJ2-3, with TRBD2 as a possible D gene (5 bases). The CDR3 runs 17 residues. Trimming took off 1 base at V and 5 bases at J, with 19 bases between the two ends. Germline-derived CDR1 and CDR2 are SGHAT and FQNNGV. The chain's CDR3 is CASSLGRASTTLDTQYF. In DNA form, the CDR3 reads TGTGCCAGCAGCTTAGGGCGGGCCAGCACAACTTTAGATACGCAGTATTTT.

The chain joins TRBV6-1 to TRBJ2-2, with 7 positions matching TRBD1. CDR3 length: 15 amino acids. V lost 5 bases, J lost 4 bases, and 7 bases stayed unmatched. Germline lookup yields CDR1 MNHNS and CDR2 SASEGT. CDR3 loop: CASSKRQGPTGELFF. CDR3 sequence (DNA): TGTGCCAGCAGTAAGCGACAGGGCCCCACCGGGGAGCTGTTTTTT.

This chain connects TRBV5-1 to TRBJ1-6; D ambiguous. The CDR3 has 15 residues. Deletions cut 0 bases from V and 5 bases from J, with 9 bases between. Germline V gene data show CDR1 as SGHRS and CDR2 as YFSETQ. The CDR3 region is CASSLGGSDNSPLHF. In nucleotides, the CDR3 is TGCGCCAGCAGCTTGGGAGGGTCTGATAATTCACCCCTCCACTTT. Full variable domain (remainder filled in from reference TRBV5-1 and TRBJ1-6): KAGVTQTPRYLIKTRGQQVTLSCSPISGHRSVSWYQQTPGQGLQFLFEYFSETQRNKGNFPGRFSGRQFSNSRSEMNVSTLELGDSALYLCASSLGGSDNSPLHFGNGTRLTVT.

The rearrangement links TRBV25-1 to TRBJ1-1; weak D call: TRBD1 (5 bases). Trimming shortened V by 1 base and J by 1 base, and 7 bases separated the two germline ends. In germline, CDR1 is MGHDK, CDR2 SYGVNS. The CDR3 has 14 amino acids. The CDR3 nucleotides read TGTGCCAGCAGTGAATGGGGGGGGAACACTGAAGCTTTCTTT. It specifies CASSEWGGNTEAFF.

The genes are TRBV6-1 and TRBJ2-7, with TRBD1 as a possible D gene (5 bases). This CDR3 comprises 17 residues. The V gene's germline CDR1 is MNHNS and CDR2 SASEGT. V shed 0 bases and J shed 9 bases, with 24 bases lying between them. In DNA form, the CDR3 reads TGTGCCAGCAGTGAAGCCCAATCCATGACAGTCCCTACGAGGCAGTACTTC. As protein: CASSEAQSMTVPTRQYF.

The V call is TRBV7-2, the J call TRBJ1-6; no reliable D call. The germline gives CDR1 SGHTA, CDR2 FQGNSA. The V end was cut by 1 base, the J end by 9 bases, with 7 bases between. This CDR3 comprises 13 residues. This CDR3 reads CASSLGHRSPLHF. The CDR3 bases are TGTGCCAGCAGCTTAGGTCATCGTTCACCCCTCCACTTT.

The rearrangement links TRBV7-9 to TRBJ2-3; 8 bases fit TRBD2. The CDR3 is 17 residues long. The germline gives CDR1 SEHNR, CDR2 FQNEAQ (reference sequence). After removal of 5 bases from V and 1 base from J, the junction contained 11 bases not matched to a gene. This chain's CDR3 is CASSPGRSGARTDTQYF. The CDR3 DNA reads TGTGCCAGCAGCCCTGGCCGTAGCGGGGCGCGCACAGATACGCAGTATTTT.

The gene calls are TRBV5-1 and TRBJ1-4; 7 bases align to TRBD1. This CDR3 is built from 13 residues. Germline CDR1 reads SGHRS; CDR2 reads YFSETQ. The V and J ends lost 5 bases and 8 bases, in that order; junction bases with no gene match: 6. CDR3 in amino acids: CASRPGTEEKLFF. The CDR3 DNA reads TGCGCCAGCAGACCCGGGACAGAGGAAAAACTGTTTTTT.

CDR3 in amino acids: CASSLNPSSYNEQFF. In nucleotides, the CDR3 is TGTGCCAGCAGCTTAAACCCGAGCTCCTACAATGAGCAGTTCTTC. The gene calls are TRBV11-1 and TRBJ2-1; D not resolved. Germline V CDR1 and CDR2: SGHAT, FQDESV (reference sequence). V shed 2 bases and J shed 0 bases, with 8 bases lying between them. The CDR3 length is 15 residues.

The genes are TRBV10-3 and TRBJ1-1; 10 bases match TRBD1. The germline gives CDR1 ENHRY, CDR2 SYGVKD. The CDR3 is made up of 13 amino acids. The V gene end was trimmed by 0 bases and the J gene end by 11 bases; junction bases not matched to a gene: 3. CDR3 nucleotides: TGTGCCATCAGTGAGTCAGGGACAGGGGTGGCTTTCTTT. Protein sequence: CAISESGTGVAFF.

This sequence joins TRBV10-3 and TRBJ1-2, with TRBD1 matching over 8 bases. The V and J ends lost 4 bases and 5 bases, in that order; junction bases with no gene match: 6. Looked up from germline, CDR1 is ENHRY and CDR2 is SYGVKD. The CDR3 is 14 amino acids. The CDR3: CAISAGTGSYGYTF. The DNA for the CDR3 is TGTGCCATCAGTGCCGGGACAGGCTCTTATGGCTACACCTTC.

The chain has TRBV10-3 and TRBJ1-1; 8 bases match TRBD1. This CDR3 has 16 amino acids. V shed 3 bases, J shed 0 bases, and the junction held 6 bases outside the gene matches. Germline V gene data show CDR1 as ENHRY and CDR2 as SYGVKD. The CDR3: CAISDLGQGMNTEAFF. The CDR3 DNA is TGTGCCATCAGTGACCTAGGACAGGGAATGAACACTGAAGCTTTCTTT.

This clone was seen once. Mismatch with germline at one junction end may stem from a read error. The chain links TRBV11-2 to TRBJ2-7, with 10 bases identical to TRBD1. Looked up from germline, CDR1 is SGHAT and CDR2 is FQNNGV. CDR3 length: 15 residues. CDR3 DNA: TGTGCCAGCAGCTTTTCTTTAGAGGGACAGGGGAGACAGCACTTC. Its protein product is CASSFSLEGQGRQHF. The full variable domain, in which reference TRBV11-2 and TRBJ2-7 provide the parts outside the CDR3, is EAGVAQSPRYKIIEKRQSVAFWCNPISGHATLYWYQQILGQGPKLLIQFQNNGVVDDSQLPKDRFSAERLKGVDSTLKIQPAKLEDSAVYLCASSFSLEGQGRQHFGPGTRLTVT.

As DNA, the CDR3 is TGCGCCAGCAGCCAACTTGGAACCAATTCACCCCTCCACTTT. Its protein product is CASSQLGTNSPLHF. This chain links TRBV4-1 with TRBJ1-6; unclear D gene. This CDR3 has 14 amino acids. The V end was cut by 2 bases, the J end by 7 bases, with 9 bases between. Germline lookup yields CDR1 MGHRA and CDR2 YSYEKL.

This chain uses TRBV6-4 with TRBJ2-2, with 8 bases lining up with TRBD2. Trimming removed 0 bases from V and 4 bases from J; junction bases left unmatched: 4. Germline V gene lookup returns CDR1 MRHNA and CDR2 SNTAGT. The CDR3 totals 16 residues. The CDR3 DNA reads as TGTGCCAGCAGTGACTCCTACCGGGGGGGCACCGGGGAGCTGTTTTTT. It translates to CASSDSYRGGTGELFF.

The chain employs TRBV27 and TRBJ2-7, with a weak D call TRBD1 (5 bases). This CDR3 is built from 15 residues. CDR1 is MNHEY and CDR2 is SMNVEV in the germline V gene (reference sequence). V lost 2 bases and J lost 2, with 13 bases in between. The CDR3 here is CASSLTVQGTYEQYF. DNA of the CDR3: TGTGCCAGCAGTTTAACGGTCCAGGGCACCTACGAGCAGTACTTC.